This TCR beta chain is from a study of blood T cell repertoires in COVID-19. The CDR3 is 16 residues long. V lost 5 bases to trimming and J lost 2 bases; unmatched junction nucleotides: 8. Germline lookup yields CDR1 LNHDA and CDR2 SQIVND (reference sequence). Repertoires were generated with immunoSEQ multiplex PCR, while TCRdb's copy carries only in-frame clones and drops some. The sample lists approximately 100,000 clones, 85% occurring once. The TCR was taken from a woman in her 70s with active or convalescent COVID-19. V is TRBV19 and J is TRBJ2-1, with TRBD2 matching 8 bases. Sequences were obtained from peripheral blood. CDR3 coding DNA: TGTGCCAGTAGTCCACGAAGCGGGAGCACCTACAATGAGCAGTTCTTC. Protein product: CASSPRSGSTYNEQFF. Drawing the rest from reference TRBV19 and TRBJ2-1, the complete variable domain is DGGITQSPKYLFRKEGQNVTLSCEQNLNHDAMYWYRQDPGQGLRLIYYSQIVNDFQKGDIAEGYSVSREKKESFPLTVTSAQKNPTAFYLCASSPRSGSTYNEQFFGPGTRLTVL.